The clone carrying this T cell receptor beta chain came up a few times. Its antigen is not known. This entry belongs to a study of cytomegalovirus exposure and HLA in healthy donors. Overall study results and limits: Many donors shared some public TCRs, even though most TCR sequences were rare.

60 Vbeta and 13 Jbeta primers were used in PCR. Clones were read by immunoSEQ multiplex PCR, and TCRdb kept only the in-frame ones, dropping some. Of 200,000 to 250,000 clones in the sample, roughly four fifths are singletons; the top ten hold 2.7%. V was cut by 6 bases and J by 5 bases, with 20 bases left in between. In germline, CDR1 is WSHSY, CDR2 SAAADI. There are 15 residues in the CDR3. The sample was PBMCs. This TCR came from a middle-aged woman in good health and CMV-seronegative. V usage is TRBV10-2 and J usage is TRBJ2-7, with a possible D match to TRBD2 (5 bases). The CDR3 spells CASSSFRADYHEQYF. The CDR3 DNA reads TGCGCCAGCAGCTCATTCCGTGCCGACTATCACGAGCAGTACTTC.